Sequencing of this TCR beta chain was carried out in a study of blood T cells in healthy people across ages. About this clonotype itself: At one of its ends the junction is not consistent with the germline gene, which may arise from a read error.

Germline CDR1 and CDR2: DFQATT and SNEGSKA (reference sequence). This CDR3 comprises 14 residues. Combining a sample-barcoded 5' primer with a J-beta primer mix, a second PCR ran for 7 to 11 cycles. TCRdb processed the 5' RACE reads anew with MiXCR; each CDR3 protein has one entry. The table includes a few hundred thousand distinct CDR3 sequences, 25% to 30% detected once. The sequenced material came from blood. The origin of this receptor is a woman between 65 and 79 years old in good health. The J gene is TRBJ2-5, the V gene TRBV20-1, with D maybe TRBD1 (5 bases). The CDR3 coding sequence is TGCAGTGCTAGAGTGGCAGGGCTACAAGGGACCCAGTACTTC. Protein: CSARVAGLQGTQYF.